Listed below are T cell receptor beta chains from one sample, sequenced in a study of immune heterogeneity within non-small cell lung tumors. TCRdb redid the calling of the multiplex PCR reads with MiXCR, one entry per CDR3 protein. The sample has around 21,000 distinct CDR3 sequences, more than 25% seen once. Source material: lung tumor tissue. These receptors all come from a man aged 40-49 years with non-small cell lung cancer. CDR3s include the opening cysteine and the closing phenylalanine or tryptophan. The order of the fields is D gene, clone size, V gene, J gene, CDR3 length, CDR3 DNA, CDR3 protein. The D gene is left open where the match is weak. Only some rows state a clone size, as once, few, many or a class for expanded clones.

>TRBD2|many|TRBV11-2|TRBJ2-7|17
TGTGCCAGCAGCTTAGCGCCCGGGAGCGGGAGCTCCTACGAGCAGTACTTC
CASSLAPGSGSSYEQYF
>-|few|TRBV24-1|TRBJ2-3|15
TGTGCCACCAGTGATGAGAGTCGGGGCACAGATACGCAGTATTTT
CATSDESRGTDTQYF
>-|few|TRBV2|TRBJ1-2|13
TGTGCCAGCAGTGAAAGGGTTAACTATGGCTACACCTTC
CASSERVNYGYTF
>-|many|TRBV19|TRBJ1-5|15
TGTGCCTCCGAAAAAGCCCGGTCCCTGAATCAGCCCCAGCATTTT
CASEKARSLNQPQHF
>TRBD1|many|TRBV18|TRBJ1-4|14
TGTGCCAGCTCAAGGACAGGGGCGGAAGAAAAACTGTTTTTT
CASSRTGAEEKLFF
>TRBD2|many|TRBV19|TRBJ2-1|16
TGTGCCAGTAGTACCCTGCAAAATAGCGGGAGGAATGAGCAGTTCTTC
CASSTLQNSGRNEQFF
>-|-|TRBV5-4|TRBJ1-2|13
TGTGCCACCGCACCCGACAGAAACTATGGCTACACCTTC
CATAPDRNYGYTF
>-|many|TRBV19|TRBJ2-7|13
TGTGCCAGTAGTATCAGGCAGAGCTACGAGCAGTACTTC
CASSIRQSYEQYF
>TRBD1|many|TRBV20-1|TRBJ1-2|14
TGCAGTGCTAGACCGGGACAGGGGGGGTATGGCTACACCTTC
CSARPGQGGYGYTF
>TRBD1|-|TRBV2|TRBJ2-2|15
TGTGCCAGCAGCGTCGGACAGGGGGGGACCGGGGAGCTGTTTTTT
CASSVGQGGTGELFF
>-|many|TRBV6-1|TRBJ1-5|12
TGTGCCAGCTTCAATCTAGGGCAGCCCCAGCATTTT
CASFNLGQPQHF
>TRBD1|few|TRBV20-1|TRBJ2-1|14
TGCAGTGCAGAACCGGGACAGGGCATCAATGAGCAGTTCTTC
CSAEPGQGINEQFF
>-|few|TRBV2|TRBJ2-2|15
TGTGCCAGCACCAGGGCAGGGTTCGGTGCCGGGGAGCTGTTTTTT
CASTRAGFGAGELFF
>-|-|TRBV10-3|TRBJ1-1|12
TGTGCCATCAGTCCGACAGACACTGAAGCTTTCTTT
CAISPTDTEAFF
>-|-|TRBV4-1|TRBJ1-6|13
TGCGCCAGCAGCCAGACCCCGGGGTCACCCCTCCACTTT
CASSQTPGSPLHF
>TRBD2|few|TRBV20-1|TRBJ2-5|15
TGCAGTGCTAGGGCTGGCGGGAGGGCCCTGGAGACCCAGTACTTC
CSARAGGRALETQYF
>TRBD1|many|TRBV6-2/TRBV6-3|TRBJ1-5|15
TGTGCCAGCAGTTACGGGGGGGACAGGCATCAGCCCCAGCATTTT
CASSYGGDRHQPQHF
>-|medium-sized|TRBV7-8|TRBJ2-7|14
TGTGCCAGCAGCTTGAAGGGAACGGTGCGGGAGCAGTACTTC
CASSLKGTVREQYF
>-|few|TRBV19|TRBJ2-2|15
TGTGCCAGTAGTCCCGACAGGTTCTACACCGGGGAGCTGTTTTTT
CASSPDRFYTGELFF
>-|medium-sized|TRBV2|TRBJ2-7|12
TGTGCCAGCAGTGAACCTTCCTACGAGCAGTACTTC
CASSEPSYEQYF
>-|-|TRBV28|TRBJ1-2|12
TGTGCCAGGGTCAGTTCTAACTATGGCTACACCTTC
CARVSSNYGYTF
>-|medium-sized|TRBV3-1|TRBJ2-7|12
TGTGCCAGCAGCCGGACAGTTCAAGAGCAGTACTTC
CASSRTVQEQYF
>TRBD1|-|TRBV6-2/TRBV6-3|TRBJ1-2|15
TGTGCCAGCAGAGCGCGGGACAGAACTAACTATGGCTACACCTTC
CASRARDRTNYGYTF
>TRBD2|medium-sized|TRBV6-2/TRBV6-3|TRBJ2-7|16
TGTGCCAGCAAGATACAGATAGCGGGATCTGGGAACGAGCAGTACTTC
CASKIQIAGSGNEQYF
>-|-|TRBV4-2|TRBJ2-1|18
TGTGCCAGCAGCCAGACCCCGGGACAAACTTCAGGAAACAATGAGCAGTTCTTC
CASSQTPGQTSGNNEQFF
>-|many|TRBV20-1|TRBJ2-1|11
TGCAGTGCTAGTCGGGCTGGAAAGCAGTTCTTC
CSASRAGKQFF
>TRBD1|few|TRBV5-6|TRBJ2-1|13
TGTGCCAGCAGCTTGACAGGGGACAATGAGCAGTTCTTC
CASSLTGDNEQFF
>-|few|TRBV7-3|TRBJ2-5|15
TGTGCCAGCAGCCCCCTTGGCGGGCAGCAAGAGACCCAGTACTTC
CASSPLGGQQETQYF
>TRBD2|few|TRBV7-8|TRBJ2-3|15
TGTGCCAGCAGCTTGTTAGCGGGAGGTACAGATACGCAGTATTTT
CASSLLAGGTDTQYF
>TRBD2|medium-sized|TRBV12-3/TRBV12-4|TRBJ2-7|15
TGTGCCAGCAGTCAGACTAGCGGGGGGGTGAGCGAGCAGTACTTC
CASSQTSGGVSEQYF
>-|many|TRBV6-1|TRBJ2-1|13
TGTGCCAGCAGATTAAGAGGGCGAGCTGAGCAGTTCTTC
CASRLRGRAEQFF
>-|few|TRBV7-2|TRBJ2-5|13
TGTGCCAGCAGCTTATACGGGAGCCAGACCCAGTACTTC
CASSLYGSQTQYF
>TRBD1|few|TRBV4-3|TRBJ1-2|15
TGCGCCAGCAGCCAAGAGGGACAGGATGACTATGGCTACACCTTC
CASSQEGQDDYGYTF
>-|many|TRBV5-1|TRBJ2-7|15
TGCGCCAGCAGCTTGGGCGGGACAGACTTCTACGAGCAGTACTTC
CASSLGGTDFYEQYF
>-|-|TRBV20-1|TRBJ2-1|14
TGCAGTGCCAAACATCGTCCTATGATCCATGAGCAGTTCTTC
CSAKHRPMIHEQFF
>-|-|TRBV11-2|TRBJ1-2|14
TGTGCCAGCAGCTTATCAGATACTAACCATGGCTACACCTTC
CASSLSDTNHGYTF
>-|medium-sized|TRBV7-8|TRBJ2-2|14
TGTGCCAGCAGCTTAGGGGCGCCGACCGGGGAGCTGTTTTTT
CASSLGAPTGELFF
>-|medium-sized|TRBV12-3/TRBV12-4|TRBJ2-1|14
TGTGCCAGCAGTCCGAAGCGGAGCTACAATGAGCAGTTCTTC
CASSPKRSYNEQFF
>TRBD2|-|TRBV11-1|TRBJ2-4|14
TGTGCCAGCACCAAACTAGCGGGAGTCGGTATTCAGTACTTC
CASTKLAGVGIQYF
>TRBD2|many|TRBV12-3/TRBV12-4|TRBJ2-6|17
TGTGCCAGCAATACTGCGGGGGTCGAATCTGGGGCCAACGTCCTGACTTTC
CASNTAGVESGANVLTF
>TRBD1|many|TRBV19|TRBJ1-5|17
TGTGCCAGTAGTTCCTCCGGGACAGTGATTAGCAATCAGCCCCAGCATTTT
CASSSSGTVISNQPQHF
>-|-|TRBV7-9|TRBJ2-5|13
TGTGCCAGCAGCTTAATCGCAGACGATACCCAGTACTTC
CASSLIADDTQYF
>-|few|TRBV5-5|TRBJ2-7|13
TGTGCCAGCAGCTTGATTGGGTACAACGAGCAGTACTTC
CASSLIGYNEQYF
>-|-|TRBV3-1|TRBJ2-4|15
TGTGCCAGCAGCCAAGATGGAACACTCAAAAACATTCAGTACTTC
CASSQDGTLKNIQYF
>TRBD1|many|TRBV7-8|TRBJ1-1|14
TGTGCCAGCAGCTTAGGGACAGGGAACACTGAAGCTTTCTTT
CASSLGTGNTEAFF
>TRBD1|-|TRBV12-5|TRBJ1-2|14
TGTGCTAGTGGCCAGGGACAGGGGGCGGGGGGCTACACCTTC
CASGQGQGAGGYTF
>-|few|TRBV20-1|TRBJ2-5|12
TGCAGTGCTAGAGAAGGGGGGTCAACCCAGTACTTC
CSAREGGSTQYF
>TRBD1|few|TRBV12-3/TRBV12-4|TRBJ1-1|13
TGTGCCAGCAGTTGGCAGACAGGGGGTGAAGCTTTCTTT
CASSWQTGGEAFF
>-|medium-sized|TRBV30|TRBJ2-5|13
TGTGCCTGGAGTGTATACGCTGGCCAGACCCAGTACTTC
CAWSVYAGQTQYF
>-|few|TRBV11-2|TRBJ2-3|13
TGTGCCAGCAGCTACTTGGGGACAGATACGCAGTATTTT
CASSYLGTDTQYF
>-|-|TRBV5-6|TRBJ2-3|14
TGTGCCAGCAGAGGGCGGGCACACACAGATACGCAGTATTTT
CASRGRAHTDTQYF
>TRBD1|-|TRBV14|TRBJ2-1|13
TGTGCCAGCAGCCAACTCGGACAGGGGATTCGGTTCTTC
CASSQLGQGIRFF
>TRBD1|few|TRBV24-1|TRBJ2-3|16
TGTGCCACCAGTGATTCGGGGAAGGGGGCCACAGATACGCAGTATTTT
CATSDSGKGATDTQYF
>-|-|TRBV20-1|TRBJ1-4|13
TGCAGTGCTAGAAGCATGGGCGGGGAAAAACTGTTTTTT
CSARSMGGEKLFF
>-|many|TRBV29-1|TRBJ1-4|12
TGCAGCGTTGCCGAGAGTAATGAAAAACTGTTTTTT
CSVAESNEKLFF
>TRBD1|many|TRBV19|TRBJ1-5|18
TGTGCCAGTCTGAGGACAGGGGCGCGCAGGGGCCCCAATCAGCCCCAGCATTTT
CASLRTGARRGPNQPQHF
>TRBD2|medium-sized|TRBV7-9|TRBJ2-3|15
TGTGCCAGCGAGACTAGCGGGCGGGCGGAAGATACGCAGTATTTT
CASETSGRAEDTQYF